The clone carrying this T cell receptor beta chain was counted between two and nine times. The antigen is unknown. The data stem from a study of response to subunit inactivated influenza vaccine. TCRdb recomputed calls from the RT-PCR reads with MiXCR, one row per CDR3 protein. The sample has hundreds of thousands of distinct CDR3 sequences, around 18% seen once. Whole-study results and caveats: The authors offered the suggestion that each seasonal influenza vaccination recruits few new T cells.

The germline gives CDR1 KGHSH, CDR2 LQKENI. V was clipped by 3 bases and J by 2 bases, with 20 bases between them. The CDR3 loop spans 17 amino acids. The chain recombines TRBV18 with TRBJ2-7; perhaps TRBD2 as D (6 bases). Source: PBMCs from blood, taken 5 to 6 days after vaccination. The receptor's source is a man aged 50 or older who received an inactivated influenza vaccine. For the CDR3, the DNA is TGTGCCAGCTCACCCGCTCGGACGGGAGACCTGACCTACGAGCAGTACTTC. It is translated as CASSPARTGDLTYEQYF.